Below, 24 T cell receptor beta chains from the same sample are listed, as sequenced in a study of blood T cells in healthy people across ages. The use of a sample-barcoded 5' primer and a J-beta primer mix characterized a second PCR of roughly 7 to 12 cycles. TCRdb independently ran MiXCR on the 5' RACE reads; one entry per CDR3 protein. The sample yields some 850,000 distinct CDR3 sequences, roughly 24% seen once. These records were also assigned to another study, of T cells of mothers and their children.

Material for sequencing was blood. The receptors were sampled from a boy aged 10-17 years in good health.

This clonotype was detected only a few times. J is TRBJ2-1 and V is TRBV5-1; TRBD2 agrees at 7 bases. The DNA end is more similar to TRBJ2-7, so the J call may be wrong. Germline V lookup: CDR1 SGHRS, CDR2 YFSETQ. The CDR3 contains 13 residues. The CDR3 nucleotides read TGCGCCAGCGCCTCCGGGACTACAAACGAGCAGTACTTC. This gives the protein CASASGTTNEQYF.

This clonotype was counted only a few times. The V gene is TRBV15, the J gene TRBJ2-2; no reliable D call. Germline CDR1 is LNHNV and CDR2 is YYDKDF (reference sequence). This CDR3 has 13 residues. The V end lost 1 base, the J end lost 5 bases, and 5 bases lay between the germline ends. The DNA for the CDR3 is TGTGCCACCAGCAGAGGCCTGACCGGGGAGCTGTTTTTT. It specifies CATSRGLTGELFF.

Ten or more counts support this clonotype. This chain connects TRBV14 to TRBJ2-7, with TRBD1 matching over 8 bases. This CDR3 is built from 15 residues. The trim removed 4 bases at V and 2 bases at J, leaving 7 bases unmatched. Germline lookup yields CDR1 SGHDN and CDR2 FVKESK. DNA for the CDR3: TGTGCCAGCAGCCCGTGGGACAGGCCAACCTACGAGCAGTACTTC. Its protein product is CASSPWDRPTYEQYF.

The chain employs TRBV19 and TRBJ2-5; D may correspond to TRBD1 or TRBD2 (5 bases each). The CDR3 contains 13 residues. CDR1 is LNHDA, CDR2 SQIVND, per germline (reference sequence). V was clipped by 8 bases and J by 4 bases, with 14 bases between them. This chain's CDR3 is CASGAGGVETQYF. The CDR3, as DNA: TGTGCCAGTGGGGCGGGTGGGGTAGAGACCCAGTACTTC.

This rearrangement joins TRBV6-2 or TRBV6-3 to TRBJ1-1; 10 nucleotides align to TRBD1. The CDR3 covers 16 residues. J lost 4 bases, V lost 5 bases, and 10 bases had no gene match. Germline-derived CDR1 and CDR2 are MNHEY and SVGEGT. CDR3 sequence reads: CASSPDRGPGGTEAFF. CDR3 in DNA: TGTGCCAGCAGTCCAGACAGGGGGCCCGGTGGCACTGAAGCTTTCTTT.

This clonotype was picked up one time. An end of the junction differs from the germline gene, which may be a read error. The chain is built from TRBV6-1 and TRBJ2-3; the match to TRBD1 covers 9 bases. CDR1 and CDR2 (germline): MNHNS, SASEGT. The CDR3 is made up of 13 amino acids. Written as DNA, the CDR3 is TGTGCCAGTGTACAGGGGGCTACAGATACGCAGTGTTTT. It is translated as CASVQGATDTQCF.

The rearrangement joins TRBV5-1 to TRBJ1-1; 7 positions agree with TRBD1. The germline CDR1 and CDR2 sequences are SGHRS and YFSETQ. V was pared by 6 bases and J by 5 bases, with 7 bases of the junction left unmatched. This CDR3 has 13 residues. The DNA of the CDR3 is TGCGCCAGCACCCAGACAGGGTGGACTGAAGCTTTCTTT. As protein: CASTQTGWTEAFF.

The chain has TRBV20-1 and TRBJ2-5; D possibly uses TRBD1 or TRBD2 (5 bases each). The assigned J gene may be wrong: the sequence end matches TRBJ2-7 better. Per germline, CDR1 DFQATT and CDR2 SNEGSKA (reference sequence). CDR3 length: 14 amino acids. CDR3 in amino acids: CSARVGTEPYEQYF. Here the CDR3 DNA reads TGCAGTGCTAGAGTTGGGACGGAACCCTACGAGCAGTACTTC.

This clonotype was recorded a few times. This chain connects TRBV4-1 to TRBJ2-4, with D hard to call. Germline CDR1 and CDR2: MGHRA and YSYEKL. V lost 0 bases and J 0 bases, leaving 9 bases between the germline ends. The CDR3 is made up of 16 amino acids. CDR3 loop: CASSQEGSKAKNIQYF. DNA of the CDR3: TGCGCCAGCAGCCAAGAGGGCAGTAAAGCCAAAAACATTCAGTACTTC.

This clonotype was seen a handful of times. This chain links TRBV12-3 or TRBV12-4 with TRBJ1-4, with D hard to call. This CDR3 contains 14 residues. The V gene lost 3 bases and the J gene lost 4 bases, with 9 bases spanning the gap. The CDR3: CASSFTLSNEKLFF. CDR3 coding DNA: TGTGCCAGCAGTTTCACACTAAGTAATGAAAAACTGTTTTTT.

The J gene is TRBJ1-5, the V gene TRBV2; 7 positions agree with TRBD1. CDR1 and CDR2 from the germline V gene are SNHLY and FYNNEI. V dropped 5 bases and J dropped 3; count of bases not matched to a gene: 4. This CDR3 is 14 amino acids long. The CDR3 DNA sequence: TGTGCCAGCAGTAGGGGGCCCTTCAATCAGCCCCAGCATTTT. Translation: CASSRGPFNQPQHF.

The chain recombines TRBV29-1 with TRBJ2-5; 14 nucleotides match TRBD2. The tail of the sequence fits TRBJ2-1 better, so the J call may be wrong. The CDR3 contains 16 residues. From germline, CDR1 is SQVTM and CDR2 ANQGSEA. CDR3 amino acids: CSVVRLAGGPDNEQFF. CDR3 coding DNA: TGCAGCGTTGTGAGACTAGCGGGGGGGCCGGACAATGAGCAGTTCTTC.

V is TRBV7-6 and J is TRBJ2-1, with D maybe TRBD2 (6 bases). V lost 4 bases and J 14 bases, leaving 18 bases between the germline ends. The germline V gene has CDR1 SGHVS and CDR2 FNYEAQ. The CDR3 covers 13 residues. The CDR3 DNA reads TGTGCCAGCAGCTCACGTACCCTAACGGGGGAGTTCTTC. It yields the protein CASSSRTLTGEFF.

This clonotype was counted a few times. Compared with germline, one end of the junction differs, possibly owing to a read error. For the CDR3, the DNA is TGCGCCTGCAGTGAGTGGGGCAGGGTGGCTGGGGCCAACGTCCTGACTTTC. It is translated as CACSEWGRVAGANVLTF. V gene TRBV10-2 combines with J gene TRBJ2-6; a possible D gene is TRBD1 (5 bases). CDR1 and CDR2 from the germline V gene are WSHSY and SAAADI. This CDR3 region has 17 residues.

The gene calls are TRBV24-1 and TRBJ2-7, with D perhaps matching TRBD2 (6 bases). This CDR3 is built from 13 residues. V was pared by 6 bases and J by 6 bases, with 14 bases between. CDR1 and CDR2 from the germline V gene are KGHDR and SFDVKD. CDR3 in amino acids: CATSSAGLPEQYF. The CDR3, as DNA: TGTGCCACCAGTTCCGCGGGGCTCCCCGAGCAGTACTTC.

This clonotype appeared a few times. The chain employs TRBV12-5 and TRBJ2-5; D gene unclear. The DNA end lines up better with TRBJ2-7; the J call may be wrong. CDR1 is LGHNT, CDR2 FRNRAP, per germline. This CDR3 has 11 amino acids. Here the CDR3 reads CASGILGEQYF. Here the CDR3 DNA reads TGTGCTAGTGGTATTCTCGGCGAGCAGTACTTC.

This clonotype was observed a handful of times. This sequence joins TRBV7-9 and TRBJ2-2; D remains ambiguous. V was clipped by 4 bases and J by 15 bases, with 12 bases between them. Germline lookup yields CDR1 SEHNR and CDR2 FQNEAQ (reference sequence). The CDR3 is 11 residues long. The CDR3 coding sequence is TGTGCCAGCAGCTCCTCGGACGAGATGTTTTTT. This translates into CASSSSDEMFF.

This clonotype has only a few counts. The chain couples TRBV28 to TRBJ2-6; D gene ambiguous. The V and J ends lost 4 bases and 4 bases respectively, with 8 bases between them. Germline values: CDR1 MDHEN, CDR2 SYDVKM. There are 14 residues in the CDR3. CDR3 amino acids: CASSSRQGANVLTF. The CDR3 nucleotides are TGTGCCAGCAGTTCGAGGCAAGGGGCCAACGTCCTGACTTTC.

The CDR3: CASSQLDRYNEQFF. The DNA for the CDR3 is TGTGCCAGCAGCCAATTGGACAGGTACAATGAGCAGTTCTTC. The chain combines TRBV14 with TRBJ2-1, with 7 nucleotides matching TRBD1. CDR1 is SGHDN, CDR2 FVKESK, per germline. The trim removed 2 bases at V and 4 bases at J, leaving 2 bases unmatched. The CDR3 covers 14 residues.

The J gene is TRBJ1-2, the V gene TRBV14; maybe TRBD1 (5 bases). Trimming pared 1 base from V and 5 bases from J, leaving 17 bases between. This CDR3 region has 16 residues. The germline CDR1 and CDR2 sequences are SGHDN and FVKESK. As DNA, the CDR3 is TGTGCCAGCAGCCAAGCTTCGGGACTGACTGTTTATGGCTACACCTTC. Protein product: CASSQASGLTVYGYTF.

This chain links TRBV5-1 with TRBJ2-6; TRBD1 is a possible D gene (5 bases). The V end lost 5 bases, the J end lost 2 bases, and 14 bases lay between the germline ends. This CDR3 is built from 16 residues. Germline lookup yields CDR1 SGHRS and CDR2 YFSETQ. The CDR3 DNA is TGCGCCAGCAGAAGGGGAATGAGCGCTGGGGCCAACGTCCTGACTTTC. This encodes CASRRGMSAGANVLTF.

This clonotype was detected only a few times. The chain uses TRBV28 and TRBJ1-4, with 8 bases that match TRBD1. The ends lost 5 bases at V and 6 bases at J; junction bases unmatched: 8. The CDR3 has 15 residues. CDR1 is MDHEN and CDR2 is SYDVKM in the germline V gene. This CDR3 is CASSRRQGWDEKLFF. In nucleotides, the CDR3 is TGTGCCAGCAGTCGTCGACAGGGGTGGGATGAAAAACTGTTTTTT.

The CDR3 coding sequence is TGCAGCGTTGACAGTGGTGGGGACATTCAGTACTTC. It is translated as CSVDSGGDIQYF. The J gene is TRBJ2-4, the V gene TRBV29-1; no firm D call. The CDR3 runs to 12 residues. Trimming shortened V by 3 bases and J by 8 bases, and 11 bases separated the two germline ends. Germline V gene lookup returns CDR1 SQVTM and CDR2 ANQGSEA.

The gene calls are TRBV9 and TRBJ2-2; tentative D call: TRBD1 (6 bases). The V gene's germline CDR1 is SGDLS and CDR2 YYNGEE. CDR3 size: 15 residues. V was cut by 0 bases and J by 7 bases, with 13 bases left in between. The CDR3 coding sequence is TGTGCCAGCAGCGTAGACACTGGGGGCTACGGGGAGCTGTTTTTT. Its translation is CASSVDTGGYGELFF.